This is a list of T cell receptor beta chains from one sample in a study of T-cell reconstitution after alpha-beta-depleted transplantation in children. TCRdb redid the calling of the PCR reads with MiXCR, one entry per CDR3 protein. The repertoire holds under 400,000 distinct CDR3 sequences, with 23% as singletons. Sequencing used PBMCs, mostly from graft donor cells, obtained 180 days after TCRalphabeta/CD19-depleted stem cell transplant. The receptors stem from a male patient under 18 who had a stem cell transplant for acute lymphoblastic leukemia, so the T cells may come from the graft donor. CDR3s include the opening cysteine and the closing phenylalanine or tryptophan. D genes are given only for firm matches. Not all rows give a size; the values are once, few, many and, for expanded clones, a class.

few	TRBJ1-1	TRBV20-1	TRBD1	TGCAGTGCTAGAGAGACAGGGGCCTTGGGCACTGAAGCTTTCTTT	CSARETGALGTEAFF
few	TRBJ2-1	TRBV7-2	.	TGTGCCAGCAGCGTTTACCCCTGGGAGCAGTTCTTC	CASSVYPWEQFF
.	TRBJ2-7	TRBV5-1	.	TGCGCCAGCAGCTTCGGGACCCAGGGGTCCTACGAGCAGTACTTC	CASSFGTQGSYEQYF
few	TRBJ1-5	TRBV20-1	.	TGCAGCAGGAACAGGCCCAATCAGCCCCAGCATTTT	CSRNRPNQPQHF
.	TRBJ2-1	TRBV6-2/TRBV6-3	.	TGTGCCAGCAGTTTCCGGACTAGGGGGGGCGTGGAGCAGTTCTTC	CASSFRTRGGVEQFF
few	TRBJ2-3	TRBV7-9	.	TGTGCCAGCAGCGATGGCACAGATACGCAGTATTTT	CASSDGTDTQYF
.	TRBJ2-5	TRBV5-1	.	TGCGCCAGCAGCTTGATTTCTCTACCAGCAGAGGTCCAGTACTTC	CASSLISLPAEVQYF
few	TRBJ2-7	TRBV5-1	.	TGCGCCAGCAGCTTGGCCGGAGGCAGTGGGGCCTACGAGCAGTACTTC	CASSLAGGSGAYEQYF
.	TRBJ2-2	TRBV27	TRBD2	TGTGCCAGCAGTTTACTAGCGGGGGGTAGGGGCGGGGAGCTGTTTTTT	CASSLLAGGRGGELFF
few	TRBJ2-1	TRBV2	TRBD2	TGTGCCAGCGGGGGACTAGCGGGAGGCTATGAGCAGTTCTTC	CASGGLAGGYEQFF
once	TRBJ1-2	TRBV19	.	TGTGCCAGTAGTATTACGACAGCTAACTATGGCTACACCTTC	CASSITTANYGYTF
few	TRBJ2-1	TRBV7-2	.	TGTGCCAGCAGCTTAGATATCGCGGGGCGGAACGAGCAGTTCTTC	CASSLDIAGRNEQFF
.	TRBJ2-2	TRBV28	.	TGTGCCAGCAGTTTAAGTCTCATTCGCAACACCGGGGAGCTGTTTTTT	CASSLSLIRNTGELFF
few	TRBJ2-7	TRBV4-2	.	TGTGCCAGCAGCCGTATGGGCAGCTCCTACGAGCAGTACTTC	CASSRMGSSYEQYF
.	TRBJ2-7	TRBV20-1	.	TGCAGTGCAGATCGGACCCCCCTTGAAGGCGAGCAGTACTTC	CSADRTPLEGEQYF
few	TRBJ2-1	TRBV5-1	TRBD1	TGCGCCAGCAGCTTGGTACCAGGGGGCGGGAATGAGCAGTTCTTC	CASSLVPGGGNEQFF
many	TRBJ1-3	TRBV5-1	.	TGCGCCAGCAGCTTGGTAGAGAGCGGAAACACCATATATTTT	CASSLVESGNTIYF
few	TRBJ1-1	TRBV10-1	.	TGCGCCAGCAGTGAGAGCGGTCGGCCGAGAGGTGAAGCTTTCTTT	CASSESGRPRGEAFF
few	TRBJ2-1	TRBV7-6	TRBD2	TGTGCCAGCAGCCCCATTGGGGTTAGCGGGAGAGAGCAGTTCTTC	CASSPIGVSGREQFF
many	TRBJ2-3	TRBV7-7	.	TGTGCCAGCAGCTTAGTTCGGGCAGATACGCAGTATTTT	CASSLVRADTQYF
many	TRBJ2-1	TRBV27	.	TGTGCCAGCAGTTTAGTGCCGAACCAGTTCTTC	CASSLVPNQFF
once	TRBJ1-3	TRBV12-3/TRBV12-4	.	TGTGCCAGCAAGGTGTATGATGCGAGGTGGGTCTTCGGAAACACCATATATTTT	CASKVYDARWVFGNTIYF
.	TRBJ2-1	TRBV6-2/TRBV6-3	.	TGTGCCAGCAGTTACCGCCGGAGGACTATTGAGCAGTTCTTC	CASSYRRRTIEQFF
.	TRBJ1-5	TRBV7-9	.	TGTGCCAGCAGCTCTTGGACAGCTGGCAGCAATCAGCCCCAGCATTTT	CASSSWTAGSNQPQHF